The sample holds many counts of the clone carrying this TCR beta chain. This sample was taken from a study of response to subunit inactivated influenza vaccine. TCRdb called the RT-PCR reads again in MiXCR, with one record for every CDR3 protein. The sample consists of some 570,000 distinct CDR3 sequences, 11% of them appearing once. V lost 0 bases and J lost 2, with 12 bases in between. The CDR3 has 16 amino acids. Germline CDR1 reads SGHRS; CDR2 reads YFSETQ. These data are also associated with another study on T cells expressing NK-cell markers. That source adds: Generation of TCR beta cDNA was performed by 5'RACE template switching incorporating UMIs. Seropositivity for HCMV was found in seven of the eight sequenced donors, with one seronegative.

The material sequenced was PBMCs from blood, taken on the day of vaccination. The source is a middle-aged man who received an inactivated influenza vaccine. V gene TRBV5-1 combines with J gene TRBJ2-4; TRBD1 might be the D (6 bases). This CDR3 is CASSLGGRRTKNIQYF. CDR3 sequence (DNA): TGCGCCAGCAGCTTGGGGGGGCGTCGGACCAAAAACATTCAGTACTTC.